This passage covers 11 T cell receptor beta chains from one sample sequenced in a study of T cells in Graves' hyperthyroidism and ophthalmopathy. Amplification of TCR beta CDR3 regions was performed using RNA transcripts as template. The TCR CDR3 first-round RT-PCR relied on the HTBI primer set. From the multiplex PCR reads, TCRdb called clonotypes with MiXCR, one entry per CDR3 protein. The data contain 400,000 or so distinct CDR3 sequences, around 15% of them singletons. The sequencing input was blood. These TCRs come from a woman aged 60-75 years with Graves' ophthalmopathy.

This clonotype was observed a handful of times. The rearrangement uses TRBV29-1 and TRBJ2-5, with D possibly being TRBD1 or TRBD2 (5 bases each). V was trimmed by 4 bases and J by 0 bases, leaving 12 bases between them. Per the germline V gene, CDR1 is SQVTM and CDR2 is ANQGSEA. The CDR3 is 14 residues long. This CDR3 reads CSVARGSYQETQYF. In DNA form, the CDR3 reads TGCAGCGTTGCGAGGGGATCGTACCAAGAGACCCAGTACTTC.

In its sample, this clonotype was seen many times. The V gene is TRBV28, the J gene TRBJ2-2, with D maybe TRBD2 (6 bases). Per germline, CDR1 MDHEN and CDR2 SYDVKM. V lost 6 bases, J lost 6 bases, and 17 bases lay in between. The CDR3 runs 15 residues. CDR3 nucleotides: TGTGCCAGCAGAGGAGGGCAGGGAAGGGCCGGGGAGCTGTTTTTT. Translation gives CASRGGQGRAGELFF. Looking up the rest from reference TRBV28 and TRBJ2-2 gives the full variable domain: DVKVTQSSRYLVKRTGEKVFLECVQDMDHENMFWYRQDPGLGLRLIYFSYDVKMKEKGDIPEGYSVSREKKERFSLILESASTNQTSMYLCASRGGQGRAGELFFGEGSRLTVL.

This clonotype was counted ten times or more. The rearrangement joins TRBV20-1 to TRBJ2-3; TRBD2 matches at 13 bases. Germline CDR1 reads DFQATT; CDR2 reads SNEGSKA (reference sequence). The CDR3 has 16 amino acids. V dropped 0 bases and J dropped 5; count of bases not matched to a gene: 5. In DNA form, the CDR3 reads TGCAGTGCTAGAGATTGGACTAGCGGGAGTGGAGATACGCAGTATTTT. Residues: CSARDWTSGSGDTQYF.

This clonotype was counted at least ten times. The chain has TRBV30 and TRBJ1-5, with TRBD1 identical over 7 bases. The CDR3 spans 13 residues. Germline V gene lookup returns CDR1 GTSNPN and CDR2 SVGIG (reference sequence). J was trimmed by 5 bases and V by 5 bases; bases with no gene match: 6. The CDR3 DNA sequence: TGTGCCTGGGGTAACAGGGGAGATCAGCCCCAGCATTTT. Protein product: CAWGNRGDQPQHF.

This clonotype has only a few counts. J is TRBJ2-3 and V is TRBV5-1; 7 bases align to TRBD1. The J segment lost 2 bases and the V segment lost 4 bases, leaving 4 bases of the junction unmatched. From germline, CDR1 is SGHRS and CDR2 YFSETQ. CDR3 length equals 14 residues. The CDR3 here is CASSRTGVTDTQYF. The CDR3, as DNA: TGCGCCAGCAGCCGTACAGGGGTCACAGATACGCAGTATTTT.

Only a few counts were recorded for this clonotype. The chain employs TRBV20-1 and TRBJ1-5, with D tentatively TRBD1 (5 bases). From germline, CDR1 is DFQATT and CDR2 SNEGSKA (reference sequence). CDR3 length: 16 amino acids. V lost 4 bases to trimming and J lost 3 bases, with 19 bases between them. This chain's CDR3 is CSATNLGGWDNQPQHF. As DNA, the CDR3 is TGCAGTGCTACTAATTTGGGGGGATGGGACAATCAGCCCCAGCATTTT.

This clonotype was seen a handful of times. The junction does not match germline at one end; this may be a read error. The J gene is TRBJ1-2, the V gene TRBV13, with 10 nucleotides matching TRBD1. The CDR3 length is 15 residues. The germline V gene encodes CDR1 PRHDT and CDR2 FYEKMQ (reference sequence). CDR3 coding DNA: TGTGCCAGCAGTTTAGGGACAGGGGTGGCCTATGGCTACACCTTC. It codes for CASSLGTGVAYGYTF.

In this sample, this clonotype turned up a few times. The chain links TRBV10-1 to TRBJ2-3; 10 bases align to TRBD2. Germline CDR1 and CDR2: WNHNN and SYGVQD (reference sequence). The junction had 0 bases not matched to a gene; V was cut back by 2 bases and J by 1 base. CDR3 length equals 15 residues. The CDR3 coding sequence is TGCGCCAGCAGTGAGGGACTAGCGGGCACAGATACGCAGTATTTT. As protein: CASSEGLAGTDTQYF.

The sample holds a few counts of this clonotype. The chain uses TRBV27 and TRBJ2-2; 10 bases line up with TRBD2. Trimming took 6 bases from V and 2 from J; bases not matched to a gene: 6. Germline lookup yields CDR1 MNHEY and CDR2 SMNVEV (reference sequence). The CDR3 is made up of 16 amino acids. CDR3 DNA: TGTGCCAGCAGCCACGGACTAGCGGCCAACACCGGGGAGCTGTTTTTT. This codes for CASSHGLAANTGELFF.

This clonotype was detected many times. The rearrangement links TRBV12-3 or TRBV12-4 to TRBJ1-5; no definite D call. V lost 2 bases and J 9 bases, leaving 14 bases between the germline ends. The CDR3 consists of 14 residues. The CDR3: CASSLIGRLTPQHF. CDR3 bases: TGTGCCAGCAGTTTAATAGGCAGACTTACGCCCCAGCATTTT.

As regards this clonotype: A single base separates this from a much larger clone, so it may be a read error. The chain's CDR3 is CAGSHPAPGRNTGELFF. CDR3 nucleotide sequence: TGTGCCGGCAGCCATCCAGCGCCAGGGAGGAACACCGGGGAGCTGTTTTTT. This chain connects TRBV3-1 to TRBJ2-2; D may correspond to TRBD1 or TRBD2 (5 bases each). Germline-derived CDR1 and CDR2 are LGHDT and YNNKEL (reference sequence). The CDR3 is made up of 17 amino acids.